This T cell receptor (beta chain) was obtained from a study of blood T cell repertoires in COVID-19. The CDR3 runs 12 residues. V was cut by 3 bases and J by 3 bases, with 6 bases left in between. The germline V gene has CDR1 SGHRS and CDR2 YFSETQ. Clones were sequenced by immunoSEQ multiplex PCR, and TCRdb holds only the in-frame ones, with some missing. In the table there are approximately 300,000 clones, around 84% of which are singletons. The V gene is TRBV5-1, the J gene TRBJ2-5; D remains unclear. The sequence came from a woman in her twenties or thirties who had been exposed to COVID-19. Sequences were obtained from PBMCs or T cells enriched from blood (not recorded which). CDR3 region: CASSSSEETQYF. CDR3 coding DNA: TGCGCCAGCAGCTCGTCGGAAGAGACCCAGTACTTC.